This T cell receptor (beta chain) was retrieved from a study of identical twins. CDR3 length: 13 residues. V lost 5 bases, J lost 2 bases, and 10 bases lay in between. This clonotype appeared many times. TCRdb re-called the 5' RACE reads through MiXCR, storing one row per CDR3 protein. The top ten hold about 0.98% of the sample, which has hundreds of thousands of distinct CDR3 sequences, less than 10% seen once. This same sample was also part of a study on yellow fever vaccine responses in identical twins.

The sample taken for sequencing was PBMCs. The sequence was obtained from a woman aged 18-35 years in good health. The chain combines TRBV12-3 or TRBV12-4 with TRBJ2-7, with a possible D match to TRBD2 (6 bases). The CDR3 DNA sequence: TGTGCCAGCAGTACGGGAGCTGCCTACGAGCAGTACTTC. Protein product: CASSTGAAYEQYF.